This T cell receptor beta chain originates from a study of T-cell reconstitution after alpha-beta-depleted transplantation in children. General study findings and limits: Newly made T cells mostly supplied T-cell counts and diversity one year after transplant. By about two months after transplant, alpha-beta T cells reportedly arose from several hundred graft clones that had expanded. Some patients owed their high day-60 TCRbeta diversity to surviving recipient T cells and thymic progenitors.

The germline V gene has CDR1 MNHEY and CDR2 SMNVEV (reference sequence). CDR3 length: 15 residues. The V gene end was trimmed by 7 bases and the J gene end by 0 bases; junction bases not matched to a gene: 7. Concerning this clonotype itself: No antigen is known for it.

Using unique molecular identifiers, the investigators prepared the TCRbeta library. TCRdb called the PCR reads again in MiXCR, with one record for every CDR3 protein. The sample contains more than 90,000 distinct CDR3 sequences, approximately 10% of which appear only once. This specimen was PBMCs, taken before TCRalphabeta/CD19-depleted stem cell transplant. The chain is built from TRBV27 and TRBJ2-3; 7 nucleotides align to TRBD1. The sequence was collected from a boy between 2 and 10 years old with acute lymphoblastic leukemia, due to receive a stem cell transplant. The CDR3 DNA is TGTGCCAGCATGACCAGGGGACAGAGCACAGATACGCAGTATTTT. Amino acids: CASMTRGQSTDTQYF.